The TCR beta chain under discussion was sequenced for a study of CD8 T cells in Susac syndrome. The multiple sclerosis controls consisted of treatment-naive patients with relapsing-remitting disease, either stable or active. Negative isolation was applied to CD8+ and CD4+ T cells, and FACS enrichment was applied to TEMRA cells. Roughly 0.5 to 1 ug RNA was reverse transcribed with random hexamers. A multiplex approach, immunoSEQ multiplex PCR, amplified TCR beta CDR3 across 54 Vbeta and 13 Jbeta. TCRdb fed the immunoSEQ multiplex PCR reads into MiXCR, producing one record per CDR3 protein. In the table there are about 200,000 distinct CDR3 sequences, 80% to 95% of which are singletons. In germline, CDR1 is SGHTA, CDR2 FQGNSA. V was clipped by 1 base and J by 0 bases, with 19 bases between them. The CDR3 is 19 residues long.

The TCR originated in a human donor with multiple sclerosis. Sample: CD8+ T cells from PBMCs. This chain joins TRBV7-2 and TRBJ1-5; D is unclear. In nucleotides, the CDR3 is TGTGCCAGCAGCTTAGAAGGCCTCTCTGGTCTCTATAGCAATCAGCCCCAGCATTTT. Its translation: CASSLEGLSGLYSNQPQHF. The full variable domain, in which reference TRBV7-2 and TRBJ1-5 provide the parts outside the CDR3, is GAGVSQSPSNKVTEKGKDVELRCDPISGHTALYWYRQSLGQGLEFLIYFQGNSAPDKSGLPSDRFSAERTGGSVSTLTIQRTQQEDSAVYLCASSLEGLSGLYSNQPQHFGDGTRLSIL.